A selection of T cell receptor beta chains follows, all from one sample in a study of blood T cells in healthy people across ages. TCRdb called the 5' RACE reads again in MiXCR, with one record for every CDR3 protein. The table lists around 870,000 distinct CDR3 sequences, 29% of them singletons. Material for sequencing was blood. These receptors were collected from a woman over 75 in good health. Each CDR3 is given with its conserved first and last residue. The order of the fields is J gene, clone size, V gene, D gene, CDR3 DNA, CDR3 protein. The D gene is left open where the match is weak. Part of the rows lack a size; the others show once, few, many or a class for expanded clones.

TRBJ1-2 | many | TRBV6-2/TRBV6-3 | . | TGTGCCAGCAGTAGACCTTCCCAAGGGGACTATGGCTACACCTTC | CASSRPSQGDYGYTF
TRBJ2-4 | many | TRBV9 | . | TGTGCCAGCAGCGTAGGCGGGTTCTCGGCAACCGGCATTCAGTACTTC | CASSVGGFSATGIQYF
TRBJ2-1 | . | TRBV6-1 | . | TGTGCCAGCAGTAAAAGGCGCAGTGGGAGGCAGAGTGAGGATGAGCAGTTCTTC | CASSKRRSGRQSEDEQFF
TRBJ2-5 | once | TRBV6-5 | TRBD1 | TGTGCCAGCAGTTACTCGACGGGACAGCGGGAGACCCAGTACTTC | CASSYSTGQRETQYF
TRBJ1-1 | . | TRBV20-1 | . | TGCAGTGGCCCTGAAGCTTTCTTT | CSGPEAFF
TRBJ1-1 | . | TRBV7-9 | . | TGTGCCAGCAGCGTAGGAGGGGATACCACTGAAGCTTTCTTT | CASSVGGDTTEAFF
TRBJ1-6 | . | TRBV6-1 | . | TGTGCCAGCAGACCGGGGGCGAATAGAAATAATTCACCCCTCCACTTT | CASRPGANRNNSPLHF
TRBJ1-4 | few | TRBV7-2 | TRBD1 | TGTGCCAGCAGCTTTGGGACAGGGGGCCTGGAAAAACTGTTTTTT | CASSFGTGGLEKLFF
TRBJ2-5 | many | TRBV4-3 | TRBD2 | TGCGCCAGCAGCTATAAAATCGGGACTAGCGGGGGACAAGAGACCCAGTACTTC | CASSYKIGTSGGQETQYF
TRBJ1-2 | many | TRBV7-2 | . | TGTGCCAGCAGCTTAGAAGCGGAAGTGTATGGCTACACCTTC | CASSLEAEVYGYTF
TRBJ2-7 | many | TRBV6-5 | . | TGTGCCAGCAGTTACCATCGGGACACCTACGAGCAGTACTTC | CASSYHRDTYEQYF
TRBJ1-2 | few | TRBV5-1 | . | TGCGCCAGCAGCCTCCAGGGAGTAACGGCCTATGGCTACACCTTC | CASSLQGVTAYGYTF
TRBJ2-3 | . | TRBV11-2 | . | TGTGCCAGCAGCTTAATGGCAGGGCCTTCAGATACGCAGTATTTT | CASSLMAGPSDTQYF
TRBJ1-2 | . | TRBV6-2/TRBV6-3 | TRBD1 | TGTGCCAGCAGCCAACTAGGACAGGGCGACGGCTACACCTTC | CASSQLGQGDGYTF
TRBJ1-5 | once | TRBV20-1 | . | TGCAGTGCTAGAGATCCAAGCGGCCCGGGTCAGCCCCAGCATTTT | CSARDPSGPGQPQHF
TRBJ2-1 | many | TRBV15 | . | TGTGCCACCAGCAGAGATGGGGGAGGGGGATTTTACAATGAGCAGTTCTTC | CATSRDGGGGFYNEQFF
TRBJ1-1 | . | TRBV20-1 | . | TGCAGTGCCCGAAAGGAGGGACGGATGAGCACTGAAGCTTTCTTT | CSARKEGRMSTEAFF
TRBJ2-3 | many | TRBV6-2/TRBV6-3 | . | TGTGCCAGCAGTTATTCGGGGGCGCAGTATTTT | CASSYSGAQYF
TRBJ2-7 | few | TRBV4-3 | TRBD2 | TGCGCCAGCAGCCGAAAACCTATGAGGCTAGCGGGGGGGTACGAGCAGTACTTC | CASSRKPMRLAGGYEQYF
TRBJ2-1 | many | TRBV5-1 | TRBD2 | TGCGCCAGCAGCTACGGGACTAGCGGGGGGTTCCGGGCGAGTGAGCAGTTCTTC | CASSYGTSGGFRASEQFF
TRBJ1-2 | . | TRBV5-1 | . | TGCGCCAGCGGTCCGAGGGAGATCTTAGGCTATGGCTACACCTTC | CASGPREILGYGYTF
TRBJ2-4 | many | TRBV9 | TRBD1 | TGTGCCAGCAGCGTCACTCCCTCGACAGGGGGCAAAAACATTCAGTACTTC | CASSVTPSTGGKNIQYF
TRBJ1-5 | . | TRBV7-8 | . | TGTGCCAGCCTTCCGAGGCCCGGACGGACTCGGGGGGGGGATCAGCCCCAGCATTTT | CASLPRPGRTRGGDQPQHF
TRBJ2-1 | . | TRBV7-8 | TRBD2 | TGTGCCAGCAGCTTTGGGACTAGCGGGGGTTATGAGCAGTTCTTC | CASSFGTSGGYEQFF